These 25 T cell receptor beta chains share one sample of origin, sequenced in a study of cytomegalovirus exposure and HLA in healthy donors. Primers: 60 Vbeta forward and 13 Jbeta reverse. TCRdb keeps only in-frame clones here, not all; method: immunoSEQ multiplex PCR. Of around 140,000 clones in the sample, around 77% were seen once. What was sequenced was PBMCs. The receptors here all came from a woman aged 60-75 years in good health and CMV-seronegative.

The chain joins TRBV7-3 to TRBJ2-1; D is possibly TRBD2 (5 bases). The CDR3 is 15 residues long. Germline CDR1 SGHTA, CDR2 FQGTGA. Trimming stripped 2 bases from V and 5 bases from J, with 13 bases between. CDR3 DNA: TGTGCCAGCAGCTTAGGAGAGGGCTTCAACAATGAGCAGTTCTTC. It encodes CASSLGEGFNNEQFF.

V is TRBV7-9 and J is TRBJ2-5; possibly TRBD2 for D (5 bases). Germline V gene lookup returns CDR1 SEHNR and CDR2 FQNEAQ (reference sequence). Between the trimmed V and J ends, which lost 3 bases and 3 bases, there was a span of 17 bases. The CDR3 is 16 residues long. The CDR3 DNA is TGTGCCAGCAGCTTTGTCCGACCCCGGGGAGAAGAGACCCAGTACTTC. This gives the protein CASSFVRPRGEETQYF.

The sample holds one count of this clone. This chain links TRBV5-8 with TRBJ2-5; 10 bases agree with TRBD1. Germline V gene lookup returns CDR1 SGHTS and CDR2 YDEGEE. The length of the CDR3 is 15 residues. V shed 5 bases and J 1 base; nucleotides not matched to a gene: 5. The CDR3 DNA is TGTGCCAGCAGTCTCGGGACAGGGGCCCAAGAGACCCAGTACTTC. The encoded protein is CASSLGTGAQETQYF.

The genes are TRBV9 and TRBJ2-2; 15 bases are a match to TRBD2. After removal of 0 bases from V and 0 bases from J, the junction contained 3 bases not matched to a gene. CDR3 length: 19 residues. Per germline, CDR1 SGDLS and CDR2 YYNGEE. The CDR3 here is CASSVEGLAGGANTGELFF. In DNA form, the CDR3 reads TGTGCCAGCAGCGTAGAGGGACTAGCGGGAGGCGCGAACACCGGGGAGCTGTTTTTT.

CDR3 sequence: CAIRGTGEQYF. DNA for the CDR3: TGTGCCATCAGGGGGACAGGGGAGCAGTACTTC. The chain uses TRBV10-3 and TRBJ2-7; TRBD1 aligns across 9 bases. V shed 6 bases, J shed 7 bases, and the junction held 1 base outside the gene matches. This CDR3 has 11 amino acids. CDR1 and CDR2 (germline): ENHRY, SYGVKD.

This clone was picked up a small number of times. The chain combines TRBV12-5 with TRBJ2-7, with 8 bases that match TRBD1. This CDR3 comprises 15 residues. CDR1 is LGHNT, CDR2 FRNRAP, per germline. V lost 1 base, J lost 4 bases, and 6 bases stayed unmatched. The CDR3 DNA reads TGTGCTAGTGGTTTGGCTTCAGGGGGCTTGTACGAGCAGTACTTC. This translates into CASGLASGGLYEQYF. The variable domain in full, completed from reference TRBV12-5 and TRBJ2-7, reads DARVTQTPRHKVTEMGQEVTMRCQPILGHNTVFWYRQTMMQGLELLAYFRNRAPLDDSGMPKDRFSAEMPDATLATLKIQPSEPRDSAVYFCASGLASGGLYEQYFGPGTRLTVT.

This chain links TRBV7-2 with TRBJ1-1; D unresolved. There are 15 residues in the CDR3. CDR1 and CDR2 (germline): SGHTA, FQGNSA. V dropped 5 bases and J dropped 0 bases, with 13 bases sitting between them. DNA for the CDR3: TGTGCCAGCAGCCGGAGGACCGTCTTGAACACTGAAGCTTTCTTT. Its translation: CASSRRTVLNTEAFF.

The gene calls are TRBV6-5 and TRBJ1-2; D perhaps matches TRBD1 (5 bases). Trimming stripped 2 bases from V and 8 bases from J, with 15 bases between. Germline V gives CDR1 MNHEY, CDR2 SVGAGI. This CDR3 has 14 residues. This CDR3 reads CASSYDEIQGGYTF. Written as DNA, the CDR3 is TGTGCCAGCAGTTACGACGAGATCCAGGGAGGCTACACCTTC.

This chain uses TRBV7-9 with TRBJ2-1; 9 positions agree with TRBD2. Trimming removed 4 bases from V and 1 base from J; junction bases left unmatched: 5. The CDR3 has 16 amino acids. Germline V lookup: CDR1 SEHNR, CDR2 FQNEAQ (reference sequence). CDR3: CASSSLAGTSYNEQFF. The DNA of the CDR3 is TGTGCCAGCAGCTCTCTAGCGGGAACTTCCTACAATGAGCAGTTCTTC.

V and J are TRBV7-9 and TRBJ1-4; tentatively, D is TRBD1 (5 bases). Germline V gene data show CDR1 as SEHNR and CDR2 as FQNEAQ (reference sequence). This CDR3 spans 15 amino acids. Trimming shortened V by 5 bases and J by 4 bases, and 14 bases separated the two germline ends. As DNA, the CDR3 is TGTGCCAGCAGCCTCCCAAAAGGGGTTAATGAAAAACTGTTTTTT. This codes for CASSLPKGVNEKLFF.

The CDR3 spells CASSPQASSGANVLTF. DNA of the CDR3: TGTGCCAGCAGCCCCCAGGCGAGCTCTGGGGCCAACGTCCTGACTTTC. The rearrangement links TRBV7-3 to TRBJ2-6; D gene unclear. Trimming stripped 5 bases from V and 0 bases from J, with 11 bases between. This CDR3 has 16 amino acids. Per germline, CDR1 SGHTA and CDR2 FQGTGA.

V gene TRBV29-1 combines with J gene TRBJ1-2, with D unresolved. This CDR3 is built from 13 residues. From germline, CDR1 is SQVTM and CDR2 ANQGSEA. The V and J ends lost 6 bases and 4 bases respectively, with 15 bases between them. CDR3 sequence (DNA): TGCAGCGTCGTAGAGGGAGAAACCTATGGCTACACCTTC. Its protein product is CSVVEGETYGYTF. Full variable domain (remainder filled in from reference TRBV29-1 and TRBJ1-2): SAVISQKPSRDICQRGTSLTIQCQVDSQVTMMFWYRQQPGQSLTLIATANQGSEATYESGFVIDKFPISRPNLTFSTLTVSNMSPEDSSIYLCSVVEGETYGYTFGSGTRLTVV.

The J gene is TRBJ2-5, the V gene TRBV27, with 7 bases matching TRBD2. The CDR3 consists of 16 residues. The germline CDR1 and CDR2 sequences are MNHEY and SMNVEV (reference sequence). V shed 7 bases and J 0 bases; nucleotides not matched to a gene: 11. The CDR3 nucleotides are TGTGCCAGCACTGGGTTCGTGGGAGGGAACCAAGAGACCCAGTACTTC. Protein product: CASTGFVGGNQETQYF.

The J gene is TRBJ2-2, the V gene TRBV4-2; 7 nucleotides line up with TRBD2. V dropped 1 base and J dropped 0; count of bases not matched to a gene: 5. The length of the CDR3 is 17 residues. Germline V gene lookup returns CDR1 LGHNA and CDR2 YNFKEQ. The CDR3 bases are TGTGCCAGCAGCCAAGGGGGCGGACTAGCGAACACCGGGGAGCTGTTTTTT. Encoded protein: CASSQGGGLANTGELFF.

This clone was counted only a few times. The chain carries TRBV28 and TRBJ2-7, with TRBD1 matching 11 bases. This CDR3 comprises 15 residues. From germline, CDR1 is MDHEN and CDR2 SYDVKM. After removal of 7 bases from V and 6 bases from J, the junction contained 11 bases not matched to a gene. CDR3: CASTDRTGTGGEQYF. CDR3 coding DNA: TGTGCCAGCACCGATCGAACCGGGACAGGGGGCGAGCAGTACTTC.

This chain links TRBV5-1 with TRBJ2-7, with D possibly being TRBD2 (6 bases). In germline, CDR1 is SGHRS, CDR2 YFSETQ. CDR3 length: 15 residues. V was clipped by 0 bases and J by 3 bases, with 13 bases between them. The CDR3 DNA reads TGCGCCAGCAGCTTGGGCGGGGTCAAGGTCTACGAGCAGTACTTC. As protein: CASSLGGVKVYEQYF.

The chain combines TRBV4-1 with TRBJ2-1; 8 bases map to TRBD2. The CDR3 is made up of 17 amino acids. Germline assignment: CDR1 MGHRA and CDR2 YSYEKL. V gave up 4 bases and J gave up 0 bases; unmatched junction bases: 8. The CDR3 sequence is CASSPSSGGPSYNEQFF. In DNA, the CDR3 is TGCGCCAGCAGCCCGAGCTCGGGAGGGCCCTCCTACAATGAGCAGTTCTTC.

The chain couples TRBV2 to TRBJ2-6, with D maybe TRBD2 (5 bases). V was cut by 3 bases and J by 2 bases, with 17 bases left in between. The CDR3 runs to 18 residues. Germline CDR1 is SNHLY and CDR2 is FYNNEI. The CDR3 DNA follows: TGTGCCAGCAGTGAGCGGAGGTCGTCTCGGCCTGGGGCCAACGTCCTGACTTTC. The encoded protein is CASSERRSSRPGANVLTF.

The chain has TRBV7-8 and TRBJ2-1, with 8 nucleotides matching TRBD1. CDR3 length: 15 amino acids. Trimming took 10 bases from V and 3 from J; bases not matched to a gene: 11. Germline V gene data show CDR1 as SGHVS and CDR2 as FQNEAQ. CDR3 sequence: CATMGPRGLYNEQFF. The CDR3 coding sequence is TGTGCCACCATGGGGCCCAGGGGGCTCTACAATGAGCAGTTCTTC.

The CDR3 loop reads CASSSGQADPYEQYF. As DNA, the CDR3 is TGTGCCAGCAGCTCGGGACAGGCGGATCCCTACGAGCAGTACTTC. The chain uses TRBV7-9 and TRBJ2-7; TRBD1 matches 8 bases. The germline CDR1 and CDR2 sequences are SEHNR and FQNEAQ (reference sequence). This CDR3 is 15 amino acids long. V gave up 4 bases and J gave up 2 bases; unmatched junction bases: 7.

Comment on this clone: Germline and junction disagree at one end, which may indicate a read error. The chain recombines TRBV7-9 with TRBJ1-2, with 7 bases identical to TRBD1. This CDR3 has 14 amino acids. CDR1 SEHNR and CDR2 FQNEAQ come from the germline V gene (reference sequence). The CDR3 bases are TGTGCCAGCAACTTATCAGGGGGGAGCTATGGCTACACCTTC. This codes for CASNLSGGSYGYTF.

The rearrangement uses TRBV5-1 and TRBJ2-5, with D perhaps TRBD2 (6 bases). V lost 0 bases to trimming and J lost 2 bases, with 11 bases between them. The CDR3 runs 15 residues. CDR1 SGHRS and CDR2 YFSETQ come from the germline V gene. CDR3 coding DNA: TGCGCCAGCAGCTTGGCGGGAGCGCGGCAAGAGACCCAGTACTTC. Translation: CASSLAGARQETQYF.

The chain recombines TRBV19 with TRBJ1-1; no clear D. This CDR3 has 13 amino acids. The germline V gene has CDR1 LNHDA and CDR2 SQIVND (reference sequence). V was cut by 5 bases and J by 0 bases, with 7 bases left in between. CDR3 amino acids: CASSPFVNTEAFF. CDR3 bases: TGTGCCAGTAGTCCCTTCGTGAACACTGAAGCTTTCTTT.

The chain carries TRBV7-3 and TRBJ2-5, with D possibly matching TRBD1 (6 bases). Trimming took 2 bases from V and 5 from J, leaving 9 bases between them. In germline, CDR1 is SGHTA, CDR2 FQGTGA. The CDR3 is 13 residues long. Here the CDR3 reads CASSLVRGETQYF. CDR3 nucleotide sequence: TGTGCCAGCAGCTTAGTGAGGGGGGAGACCCAGTACTTC.

The chain uses TRBV6-5 and TRBJ1-1; D remains unclear. Germline CDR1 and CDR2: MNHEY and SVGAGI. Trimming shortened V by 6 bases and J by 7 bases, and 15 bases separated the two germline ends. The CDR3 covers 13 residues. The CDR3 DNA sequence: TGTGCCAGCAGACCCCCTCAGCGCCGTGAAGCTTTCTTT. It yields the protein CASRPPQRREAFF.